What follows are 9 T cell receptor beta chains derived from one specimen sequenced in a study of T cell responses to AZD1222 COVID-19 vaccine. This table comes from immunoSEQ multiplex PCR, and its TCRdb copy is limited to in-frame clones, with some not included. The top ten hold less than 35% of the sample, which has 75,000 to 90,000 clones, around 90% seen once. Material: peripheral blood, obtained 28 days after the second AZD1222 dose. These receptors originate from an adult who received the AZD1222 COVID-19 vaccine.

This chain uses TRBV7-9 with TRBJ2-7, with TRBD1 matching 9 bases. After removal of 5 bases from V and 6 bases from J, the junction contained 8 bases not matched to a gene. The germline gives CDR1 SEHNR, CDR2 FQNEAQ (reference sequence). The CDR3 has 14 residues. The DNA for the CDR3 is TGTGCCAGCAGCCCGGGACAGGGATCAAGCGAGCAGTACTTC. It yields the protein CASSPGQGSSEQYF.

This clone was counted only a few times. The V gene is TRBV4-3, the J gene TRBJ2-7; 7 bases line up with TRBD2. Germline CDR1 reads LGHNA; CDR2 reads YSLEER. The CDR3 is 15 residues long. Trimming took 2 bases from V and 2 from J; bases not matched to a gene: 6. The CDR3 loop reads CASSQSAGEPYEQYF. For the CDR3, the DNA is TGCGCCAGCAGCCAATCTGCGGGGGAACCCTACGAGCAGTACTTC.

The gene calls are TRBV28 and TRBJ2-7, with D perhaps TRBD2 (5 bases). V was trimmed by 6 bases and J by 4 bases, leaving 13 bases between them. Germline CDR1 and CDR2: MDHEN and SYDVKM. The CDR3 runs to 13 residues. CDR3: CASSPSTSYEQYF. CDR3 sequence (DNA): TGTGCCAGCAGCCCCAGCACTAGTTACGAGCAGTACTTC.

In DNA, the CDR3 is TGTGCCAGCAGCAGGAACCTAGTTAGCTCCTACGAGCAGTACTTC. Protein product: CASSRNLVSSYEQYF. The chain couples TRBV28 to TRBJ2-7; D is undetermined. Trimming stripped 6 bases from V and 0 bases from J, with 15 bases between. There are 15 residues in the CDR3. CDR1 is MDHEN, CDR2 SYDVKM, per germline.

The rearrangement links TRBV2 to TRBJ2-4, with D perhaps matching TRBD1 (5 bases). Germline CDR1 SNHLY, CDR2 FYNNEI. The V and J ends lost 0 bases and 8 bases respectively, with 14 bases between them. CDR3 size: 15 residues. This CDR3 reads CASSEAWQTRDIQYF. The CDR3 region has the DNA TGTGCCAGCAGTGAAGCCTGGCAAACCAGGGACATTCAGTACTTC.

The chain uses TRBV11-3 and TRBJ2-1, with 9 bases that match TRBD2. Germline loops: CDR1 SGHNT, CDR2 YENEEA. The CDR3 sequence is 16 residues long. V trimming: 2 bases; J trimming: 7 bases; junction bases outside the gene matches: 9. The CDR3 spells CASSLRVSGSGNEQFF. The CDR3 DNA follows: TGTGCCAGCAGCTTAAGGGTTAGCGGGAGTGGGAATGAGCAGTTCTTC.

J is TRBJ2-7 and V is TRBV15; D remains ambiguous. The V gene lost 6 bases and the J gene lost 0 bases, with 9 bases spanning the gap. Germline V gene lookup returns CDR1 LNHNV and CDR2 YYDKDF (reference sequence). The CDR3 loop spans 13 amino acids. In DNA form, the CDR3 reads TGTGCCACCAGGCTGCGGACCTCCTACGAGCAGTACTTC. It is translated as CATRLRTSYEQYF.

V gene TRBV7-9 combines with J gene TRBJ2-3; 8 positions agree with TRBD2. The length of the CDR3 is 16 residues. The V gene's germline CDR1 is SEHNR and CDR2 FQNEAQ (reference sequence). V lost 4 bases and J lost 0; bases outside the gene matches: 6. CDR3: CASSSGASGSTDTQYF. DNA of the CDR3: TGTGCCAGCAGCTCGGGGGCTAGCGGGAGCACAGATACGCAGTATTTT.

CDR3 in DNA: TGTGCCAGCAGCCAAGGCCTAGCGGGCTCCTACAATGAGCAGTTCTTC. Translation gives CASSQGLAGSYNEQFF. J is TRBJ2-1 and V is TRBV9, with 8 bases matching TRBD2. Germline-derived CDR1 and CDR2 are SGDLS and YYNGEE. J was trimmed by 0 bases and V by 4 bases; bases with no gene match: 6. The CDR3 loop spans 16 amino acids. Filled out from reference TRBV9 and TRBJ2-1, the complete variable domain reads DSGVTQTPKHLITATGQRVTLRCSPRSGDLSVYWYQQSLDQGLQFLIQYYNGEERAKGNILERFSAQQFPDLHSELNLSSLELGDSALYFCASSQGLAGSYNEQFFGPGTRLTVL.